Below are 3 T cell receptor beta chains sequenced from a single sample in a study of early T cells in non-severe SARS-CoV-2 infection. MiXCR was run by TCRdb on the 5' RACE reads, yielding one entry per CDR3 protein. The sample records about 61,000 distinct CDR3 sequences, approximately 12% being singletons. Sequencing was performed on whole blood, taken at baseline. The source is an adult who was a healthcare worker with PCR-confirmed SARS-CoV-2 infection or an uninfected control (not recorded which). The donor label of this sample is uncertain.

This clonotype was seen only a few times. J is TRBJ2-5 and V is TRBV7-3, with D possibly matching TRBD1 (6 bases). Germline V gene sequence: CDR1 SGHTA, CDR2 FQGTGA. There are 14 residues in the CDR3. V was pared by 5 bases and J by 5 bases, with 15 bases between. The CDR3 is CASSQSGTHETQYF. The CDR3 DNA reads TGTGCCAGCAGCCAATCCGGGACACATGAGACCCAGTACTTC.

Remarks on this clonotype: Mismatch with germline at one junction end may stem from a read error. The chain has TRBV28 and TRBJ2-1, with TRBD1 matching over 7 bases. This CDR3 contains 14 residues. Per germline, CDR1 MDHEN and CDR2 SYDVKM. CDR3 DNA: TGTGCCAGCATTTTACAGGGGACGAACAATGAGCAGTTCTTC. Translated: CASILQGTNNEQFF.

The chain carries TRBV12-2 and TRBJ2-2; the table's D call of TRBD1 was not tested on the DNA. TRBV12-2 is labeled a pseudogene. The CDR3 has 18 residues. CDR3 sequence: CASRLASGQGARTGELFF. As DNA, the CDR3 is TGTGCAAGTCGCTTAGCATCGGGACAGGGGGCCCGCACCGGGGAGCTGTTTTTT.